The 17 T cell receptor beta chains presented below share a single source sample, sequenced in a study of cytomegalovirus exposure and HLA in healthy donors. 60 Vbeta and 13 Jbeta primers were used in PCR. TCRdb's copy holds only in-frame clones and misses some; the assay was immunoSEQ multiplex PCR. The sample yields around 100,000 clones, about 68% seen once. The sequencing input was PBMCs. The receptor source for this set is a woman between 40 and 55 years old in good health and CMV-seropositive.

With regard to this clone: One end of the junction is discordant with germline, which a read error may explain. The V call is TRBV7-9, the J call TRBJ2-7, with 9 bases matching TRBD2. Germline V lookup: CDR1 SEHNR, CDR2 FQNEAQ (reference sequence). The CDR3 totals 15 residues. CDR3 nucleotide sequence: TGTTCCAGCAGGGGACGGACTAGCGAGACCTACGAGCAGTACTTC. Amino acids: CSSRGRTSETYEQYF.

The chain recombines TRBV4-1 with TRBJ1-2; D might be TRBD1 (5 bases). The CDR3 covers 14 residues. The germline gives CDR1 MGHRA, CDR2 YSYEKL. Trimming pared 0 bases from V and 6 bases from J, leaving 11 bases between. This chain's CDR3 is CASSQEGRVDGYTF. The CDR3, as DNA: TGCGCCAGCAGCCAAGAGGGCAGGGTGGATGGCTACACCTTC.

This clone was counted once. The chain combines TRBV15 with TRBJ1-5, with no clear D. CDR3 length: 12 residues. V lost 0 bases to trimming and J lost 9 bases, with 6 bases between them. Germline V lookup: CDR1 LNHNV, CDR2 YYDKDF (reference sequence). The CDR3 DNA reads as TGTGCCACCAGCAGAGAGCGCTCGCCCCAGCATTTT. It specifies CATSRERSPQHF.

This clone has a single count. This chain links TRBV4-1 with TRBJ1-4; no firm D call. V was clipped by 4 bases and J by 4 bases, with 4 bases between them. This CDR3 is 12 amino acids long. The germline gives CDR1 MGHRA, CDR2 YSYEKL. The CDR3 is CASSLLNEKLFF. The CDR3, as DNA: TGCGCCAGCAGCCTTCTTAATGAAAAACTGTTTTTT.

This chain uses TRBV6-5 with TRBJ1-1, with D hard to call. Germline V gene data show CDR1 as MNHEY and CDR2 as SVGAGI. This CDR3 is 13 amino acids long. V was trimmed by 10 bases and J by 4 bases, leaving 16 bases between them. In DNA, the CDR3 is TGTGCCACCTTAGGGAGGAAAGGCACTGAAGCTTTCTTT. It encodes CATLGRKGTEAFF.

The chain is built from TRBV6-6 and TRBJ2-7; a weak D match, TRBD2 (6 bases). The V end lost 6 bases, the J end lost 5 bases, and 17 bases lay between the germline ends. In germline, CDR1 is MNHNY, CDR2 SVGAGI (reference sequence). The CDR3 sequence is 14 residues long. CDR3 region: CASREMSSVDEQYF. In DNA, the CDR3 is TGTGCCAGCAGGGAGATGTCTAGCGTGGACGAGCAGTACTTC.

The CDR3 region has the DNA TGTGCCAGCAGCCCCGATACTACTCTCTATGGCTACACCTTC. It translates to CASSPDTTLYGYTF. The V gene is TRBV7-9, the J gene TRBJ1-2, with unresolved D. CDR1 is SEHNR and CDR2 is FQNEAQ in the germline V gene (reference sequence). The CDR3 extends over 14 amino acids. V was cut by 5 bases and J by 4 bases, with 14 bases left in between.

This clone was observed a handful of times. The chain recombines TRBV18 with TRBJ1-5; possibly TRBD1 for D (5 bases). The germline V gene has CDR1 KGHSH and CDR2 LQKENI. V was trimmed by 3 bases and J by 6 bases, leaving 18 bases between them. The length of the CDR3 is 16 residues. DNA for the CDR3: TGTGCCAGCTCACCTTCCCTCCCGGGGACTGGTCAGCCCCAGCATTTT. It yields the protein CASSPSLPGTGQPQHF.

This clone has more than one count but fewer than ten. The gene calls are TRBV4-1 and TRBJ1-1; D unclear. There are 14 residues in the CDR3. Trimming shortened V by 0 bases and J by 1 base, and 6 bases separated the two germline ends. Germline-derived CDR1 and CDR2 are MGHRA and YSYEKL. CDR3 residues: CASSQEIGNTEAFF. DNA for the CDR3: TGCGCCAGCAGCCAAGAAATCGGGAACACTGAAGCTTTCTTT.

As concerns this clone: The junction shows a germline mismatch at one end, possibly a read error. This sequence joins TRBV7-7 and TRBJ2-5, with 8 bases matching TRBD2. This CDR3 contains 14 residues. Germline CDR1 and CDR2: SSHAT and FNYEAQ (reference sequence). The CDR3: CASSFAGRGETQYF. The CDR3 DNA is TGTGCTAGCAGCTTTGCCGGGAGGGGAGAGACCCAGTACTTC. The complete variable domain, with remaining parts taken from reference TRBV7-7 and TRBJ2-5, reads GAGVSQSPRYKVTKRGQDVTLRCDPISSHATLYWYQQALGQGPEFLTYFNYEAQPDKSGLPSDRFSAERPEGSISTLTIQRTEQRDSAMYRCASSFAGRGETQYFGPGTRLLVL.

V and J are TRBV19 and TRBJ1-1, with 11 bases matching TRBD1. Unmatched junction bases numbered 2, after V lost 6 bases and J lost 5 bases. The CDR3 spans 13 residues. From germline, CDR1 is LNHDA and CDR2 SQIVND (reference sequence). The CDR3 reads CASRGTGGTEAFF. CDR3 nucleotides: TGTGCCAGTAGGGGGACAGGGGGAACTGAAGCTTTCTTT.

This clone occurred once. The chain uses TRBV9 and TRBJ2-1; D gene unclear. Germline values: CDR1 SGDLS, CDR2 YYNGEE. The CDR3 is 14 residues long. Trimming removed 0 bases from V and 10 bases from J, with 14 bases in between. CDR3 loop: CASSVGSREREQFF. CDR3 bases: TGTGCCAGCAGCGTAGGAAGTCGCGAGAGGGAGCAGTTCTTC. The whole variable domain, remainder taken from reference TRBV9 and TRBJ2-1, is DSGVTQTPKHLITATGQRVTLRCSPRSGDLSVYWYQQSLDQGLQFLIQYYNGEERAKGNILERFSAQQFPDLHSELNLSSLELGDSALYFCASSVGSREREQFFGPGTRLTVL.

V usage is TRBV6-1 and J usage is TRBJ2-1; 9 bases agree with TRBD2. CDR3 size: 12 residues. Germline CDR1 reads MNHNS; CDR2 reads SASEGT. The trim removed 11 bases at V and 10 bases at J, leaving 9 bases unmatched. Here the CDR3 DNA reads TGTGCCTTGCGACTAGCGGATCGAGAGCAGTTCTTC. This sequence encodes CALRLADREQFF.

V gene TRBV11-3 combines with J gene TRBJ2-1; 9 positions agree with TRBD2. There are 17 residues in the CDR3. Germline CDR1 and CDR2: SGHNT and YENEEA. The ends lost 3 bases at V and 6 bases at J; junction bases unmatched: 12. The CDR3 DNA reads TGTGCCAGCAGCTTTAGGATGGGACTAGCTAGTTCCAATGAGCAGTTCTTC. It is translated as CASSFRMGLASSNEQFF.

The V gene is TRBV6-1, the J gene TRBJ1-4, with D unresolved. CDR1 is MNHNS and CDR2 is SASEGT in the germline V gene. V was cut by 2 bases and J by 4 bases, with 5 bases left in between. This CDR3 is 13 amino acids long. CDR3 nucleotide sequence: TGTGCCAGCAGTGAAACAGATAATGAAAAACTGTTTTTT. It yields the protein CASSETDNEKLFF.

The V call is TRBV9, the J call TRBJ1-2; 7 positions match TRBD1. The CDR3 covers 13 residues. Trimming removed 4 bases from V and 2 bases from J; junction bases left unmatched: 2. Germline-derived CDR1 and CDR2 are SGDLS and YYNGEE. This chain's CDR3 is CASSQQGNYGYTF. Written as DNA, the CDR3 is TGTGCCAGCAGCCAACAGGGGAACTATGGCTACACCTTC.

J is TRBJ2-7 and V is TRBV11-3; 8 bases match TRBD1. J lost 6 bases, V lost 4 bases, and 8 bases had no gene match. From germline, CDR1 is SGHNT and CDR2 YENEEA. This CDR3 has 14 amino acids. The CDR3 is CASSSQGARGEQYF. CDR3 in DNA: TGTGCCAGCAGCTCGCAGGGGGCGCGGGGCGAGCAGTACTTC.